A single sample is the source of the 4 T cell receptor beta chains below, sequenced in a study of blood T cell repertoires in COVID-19. Sequenced by immunoSEQ multiplex PCR; TCRdb stores in-frame clones only, minus some. Of 75,000 to 100,000 clones in the sample, approximately 81% were seen once. Input material: peripheral blood. The receptors here all came from a woman of 80 years or more with acute or convalescent COVID-19.

The V call is TRBV29-1, the J call TRBJ1-1, with 7 positions matching TRBD1. The CDR3 covers 13 residues. CDR1 is SQVTM and CDR2 is ANQGSEA in the germline V gene. With V trimmed by 7 bases and J by 3 bases, 8 bases remained unmatched. The DNA for the CDR3 is TGCAGCGCAAACGGACAGGCGGACACTGAAGCTTTCTTT. This gives the protein CSANGQADTEAFF.

This chain links TRBV28 with TRBJ1-2; 8 bases are shared with TRBD1. Germline lookup yields CDR1 MDHEN and CDR2 SYDVKM. CDR3 size: 15 residues. With 4 bases clipped from V and 8 bases from J, the junction kept 12 bases outside the gene matches. The CDR3 here is CASSSPDRVFMGYTF. For the CDR3, the DNA is TGTGCCAGCAGTTCCCCGGACAGGGTGTTTATGGGCTACACCTTC.

This clone was observed a handful of times. This chain connects TRBV3-1 (or the pseudogene TRBV3-2) to TRBJ1-4; no clear D. CDR3 length: 11 residues. Germline lookup yields CDR1 LGHDT and CDR2 YNNKEL (reference sequence). The ends were cut back, 2 bases at V and 8 bases at J, with 3 bases in the middle. CDR3 amino acids: CASSQSEKLFF. For the CDR3, the DNA is TGTGCCAGCAGCCAATCGGAAAAACTGTTTTTT.

J is TRBJ1-5 and V is TRBV28; D gene uncertain. Looked up from germline, CDR1 is MDHEN and CDR2 is SYDVKM. The germline V and J ends were trimmed by 8 bases and 2 bases, with 13 bases remaining between them. CDR3 length: 14 residues. The CDR3 here is CASVRGRGNQPQHF. Here the CDR3 DNA reads TGTGCCAGCGTTCGGGGTAGGGGCAATCAGCCCCAGCATTTT. Supplemented by reference TRBV28 and TRBJ1-5, the full variable domain reads DVKVTQSSRYLVKRTGEKVFLECVQDMDHENMFWYRQDPGLGLRLIYFSYDVKMKEKGDIPEGYSVSREKKERFSLILESASTNQTSMYLCASVRGRGNQPQHFGDGTRLSIL.